The present TCR beta chain was sequenced within a study of post-analysis software for immune sequencing data. Study-wide findings and caveats: Five or six TRBV segments appeared more often in patients than in controls, and TRBV5-6, TRBV5-1 and TRBV20-1 were among these.

The V gene lost 3 bases and the J gene lost 6 bases, with 11 bases spanning the gap. In germline, CDR1 is MGHRA, CDR2 YSYEKL. This CDR3 contains 14 residues. Unique molecular identifiers were carried by the TCR beta cDNA libraries. TCRdb independently ran MiXCR on the PCR reads; one entry per CDR3 protein. The sample lists under 650,000 distinct CDR3 sequences, about 40% occurring once. Comments on this clonotype: The antigen is not known.

Sequenced sample: blood. The V call is TRBV4-1, the J call TRBJ1-4, with D unclear. The sequence came from a girl aged 5-17 years with multiple sclerosis. As DNA, the CDR3 is TGCGCCAGCAGCCAGTACACGGGAGATGAAAAACTGTTTTTT. Translating gives CASSQYTGDEKLFF.